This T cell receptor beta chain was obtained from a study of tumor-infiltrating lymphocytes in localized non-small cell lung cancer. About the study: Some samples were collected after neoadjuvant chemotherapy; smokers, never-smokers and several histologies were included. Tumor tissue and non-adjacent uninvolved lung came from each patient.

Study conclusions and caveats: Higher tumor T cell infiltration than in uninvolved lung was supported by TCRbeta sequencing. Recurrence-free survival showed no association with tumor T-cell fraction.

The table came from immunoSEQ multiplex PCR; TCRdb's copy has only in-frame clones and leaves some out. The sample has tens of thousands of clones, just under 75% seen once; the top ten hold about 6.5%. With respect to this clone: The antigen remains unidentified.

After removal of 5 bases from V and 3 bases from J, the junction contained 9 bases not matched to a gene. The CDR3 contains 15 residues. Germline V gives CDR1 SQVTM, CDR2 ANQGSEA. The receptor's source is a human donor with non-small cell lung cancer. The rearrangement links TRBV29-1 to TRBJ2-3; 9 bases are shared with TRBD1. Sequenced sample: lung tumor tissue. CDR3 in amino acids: CSVTQQGAMTDTQYF. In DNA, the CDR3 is TGCAGCGTTACACAACAGGGGGCAATGACAGATACGCAGTATTTT.